Below, 18 T cell receptor beta chains from the same sample are listed, as sequenced in a study of technical replicates of blood from a handful of donors. Sequencing was performed with immunoSEQ multiplex PCR; in TCRdb, only in-frame clones are kept and a portion is missing. The table has fewer than 85,000 clones, 85% to 95% seen once. Source material: T cells isolated from PBMCs. All receptors come from a human donor in good health.

The genes are TRBV10-1 and TRBJ2-1, with D hard to call. Germline V lookup: CDR1 WNHNN, CDR2 SYGVQD (reference sequence). The CDR3 covers 13 residues. The V gene lost 3 bases and the J gene lost 7 bases, with 10 bases spanning the gap. CDR3 bases: TGCGCCAGCAGTGATATAGTCCCGAATGAGCAGTTCTTC. This translates into CASSDIVPNEQFF.

In this sample, this clone turned up once. V usage is TRBV5-1 and J usage is TRBJ1-1; the D gene is possibly TRBD1 (5 bases). The V gene's germline CDR1 is SGHRS and CDR2 YFSETQ. This CDR3 is 14 amino acids long. The V end lost 0 bases, the J end lost 5 bases, and 11 bases lay between the germline ends. This CDR3 reads CASSLDGSGTEAFF. The CDR3 nucleotides read TGCGCCAGCAGCTTGGACGGATCAGGGACTGAAGCTTTCTTT.

The chain couples TRBV13 to TRBJ1-2, with 7 bases aligning to TRBD1. V was pared by 4 bases and J by 7 bases, with 9 bases of the junction left unmatched. The germline gives CDR1 PRHDT, CDR2 FYEKMQ (reference sequence). The CDR3 totals 14 residues. CDR3 sequence (DNA): TGTGCCAGCAGCTATCGAGGGGGCTCGGGTGGCTACACCTTC. Protein sequence: CASSYRGGSGGYTF. The whole variable domain, remainder taken from reference TRBV13 and TRBJ1-2, is AAGVIQSPRHLIKEKRETATLKCYPIPRHDTVYWYQQGPGQDPQFLISFYEKMQSDKGSIPDRFSAQQFSDYHSELNMSSLELGDSALYFCASSYRGGSGGYTFGSGTRLTVV.

This chain links TRBV29-1 with TRBJ2-7, with a weak D call TRBD1 (5 bases). Germline V gene data show CDR1 as SQVTM and CDR2 as ANQGSEA. Trimming pared 5 bases from V and 6 bases from J, leaving 14 bases between. The CDR3 is made up of 12 amino acids. The chain's CDR3 is CSVLSGQIEQYF. DNA of the CDR3: TGCAGCGTTTTGTCAGGGCAGATCGAGCAGTACTTC.

The chain employs TRBV4-1 and TRBJ2-1; 9 bases line up with TRBD2. CDR3 length: 17 amino acids. After removal of 0 bases from V and 4 bases from J, the junction contained 7 bases not matched to a gene. CDR1 MGHRA and CDR2 YSYEKL come from the germline V gene. The chain's CDR3 is CASSQESAGGPYNEQFF. The CDR3 DNA reads TGCGCCAGCAGCCAAGAATCGGCGGGGGGGCCTTACAATGAGCAGTTCTTC.

The rearrangement links TRBV6-1 to TRBJ2-4, with a possible D match to TRBD2 (5 bases). Germline V CDR1 and CDR2: MNHNS, SASEGT. V gave up 6 bases and J gave up 4 bases, with 10 bases separating them. CDR3 length: 13 residues. The CDR3 DNA sequence: TGTGCCAGCAGCGGGAACGAAAAAAACATTCAGTACTTC. Translating gives CASSGNEKNIQYF.

The chain carries TRBV7-2 and TRBJ2-1; 8 bases fit TRBD2. The CDR3 totals 15 residues. V gave up 3 bases and J gave up 2 bases; unmatched junction bases: 3. CDR1 and CDR2 (germline): SGHTA, FQGNSA. DNA for the CDR3: TGTGCCAGCAGCTTGTCACTAGCGGCCTACAATGAGCAGTTCTTC. Protein: CASSLSLAAYNEQFF. The full variable domain, with the rest looked up from reference TRBV7-2 and TRBJ2-1, is GAGVSQSPSNKVTEKGKDVELRCDPISGHTALYWYRQSLGQGLEFLIYFQGNSAPDKSGLPSDRFSAERTGGSVSTLTIQRTQQEDSAVYLCASSLSLAAYNEQFFGPGTRLTVL.

The CDR3 DNA is TGTGCCATCAGTGACTCTACCGGGAACTCCTACGAGCAGTACTTC. Its translation: CAISDSTGNSYEQYF. The genes are TRBV10-3 and TRBJ2-7; tentative D call: TRBD2 (5 bases). In germline, CDR1 is ENHRY, CDR2 SYGVKD. The length of the CDR3 is 15 residues. Deletions cut 3 bases from V and 0 bases from J, with 12 bases between.

This clone was recorded once. This rearrangement joins TRBV9 to TRBJ1-2; D is undetermined. Germline lookup yields CDR1 SGDLS and CDR2 YYNGEE. The CDR3 extends over 12 amino acids. Deletions cut 4 bases from V and 4 bases from J, with 8 bases between. CDR3 in DNA: TGTGCCAGCAGCCTGGAGGGCTATGGCTACACCTTC. Amino acid sequence: CASSLEGYGYTF.

This chain uses TRBV6-5 with TRBJ1-1; 7 bases are a match to TRBD1. Germline CDR1 is MNHEY and CDR2 is SVGAGI. The V and J ends lost 2 bases and 0 bases, in that order; junction bases with no gene match: 6. This CDR3 comprises 16 residues. CDR3 bases: TGTGCCAGCAGTTACAAAGGGGGCTTCATGAACACTGAAGCTTTCTTT. This translates into CASSYKGGFMNTEAFF.

This chain links TRBV12-5 with TRBJ2-1; 10 bases match TRBD1. The germline CDR1 and CDR2 sequences are LGHNT and FRNRAP. J was trimmed by 8 bases and V by 0 bases; bases with no gene match: 7. This CDR3 is built from 16 residues. The CDR3 nucleotides read TGTGCTAGTGGTTTGGTAGTCGGGACAGGGGACGATGAGCAGTTCTTC. It specifies CASGLVVGTGDDEQFF.

The V gene is TRBV2, the J gene TRBJ2-5; D is uncertain. This CDR3 spans 13 amino acids. Germline CDR1 reads SNHLY; CDR2 reads FYNNEI. The V end was cut by 8 bases, the J end by 3 bases, with 13 bases between. The CDR3 region has the DNA TGTGCCAGCTATAGTCCACTAAAAGAGACCCAGTACTTC. Translated, it gives CASYSPLKETQYF.

CDR3 in amino acids: CSVVTNSNQPQHF. The DNA of the CDR3 is TGCAGCGTTGTAACTAATAGCAATCAGCCCCAGCATTTT. The chain combines TRBV29-1 with TRBJ1-5; D unclear. V shed 4 bases and J shed 0 bases, with 7 bases lying between them. Germline lookup yields CDR1 SQVTM and CDR2 ANQGSEA. This CDR3 region has 13 residues.

This clone was found a few times. V and J are TRBV7-3 and TRBJ1-1; D remains ambiguous. V lost 3 bases to trimming and J lost 2 bases, with 7 bases between them. CDR3 length equals 13 residues. Germline V lookup: CDR1 SGHTA, CDR2 FQGTGA. CDR3 DNA: TGTGCCAGCAGCTTGGCAGAAAACACTGAAGCTTTCTTT. Its translation: CASSLAENTEAFF.

The gene calls are TRBV19 and TRBJ2-7; 10 bases map to TRBD2. V lost 6 bases and J lost 6; bases outside the gene matches: 8. The CDR3 extends over 14 amino acids. Germline V lookup: CDR1 LNHDA, CDR2 SQIVND (reference sequence). The CDR3 region has the DNA TGTGCCAGTAGGACCGTAGCGGGAGGTGGCGAGCAGTACTTC. Its protein product is CASRTVAGGGEQYF. Full variable domain (outside the CDR3, taken from reference TRBV19 and TRBJ2-7): DGGITQSPKYLFRKEGQNVTLSCEQNLNHDAMYWYRQDPGQGLRLIYYSQIVNDFQKGDIAEGYSVSREKKESFPLTVTSAQKNPTAFYLCASRTVAGGGEQYFGPGTRLTVT.

The chain uses TRBV28 and TRBJ2-1; D is unresolved. This CDR3 region has 13 residues. Germline V gives CDR1 MDHEN, CDR2 SYDVKM. Trimming cost V 8 bases and J 4 bases, with 12 bases left between them. The CDR3 DNA sequence: TGTGCCAGCGGAAAGCGAGTGTACAATGAGCAGTTCTTC. It codes for CASGKRVYNEQFF.

V and J are TRBV29-1 and TRBJ2-3, with D tentatively TRBD2 (5 bases). Germline V gene sequence: CDR1 SQVTM, CDR2 ANQGSEA. This CDR3 has 13 residues. V lost 2 bases to trimming and J lost 0 bases, with 6 bases between them. The CDR3 sequence is CSVEWTSTDTQYF. The DNA for the CDR3 is TGCAGCGTTGAATGGACTAGCACAGATACGCAGTATTTT.

The chain employs TRBV9 and TRBJ1-2; D remains ambiguous. Trimming took 4 bases from V and 0 from J, leaving 7 bases between them. The CDR3 totals 13 residues. Germline CDR1 reads SGDLS; CDR2 reads YYNGEE. Written as DNA, the CDR3 is TGTGCCAGCAGCCTGACAACTAACTATGGCTACACCTTC. Encoded protein: CASSLTTNYGYTF.